This entry concerns a single T cell receptor beta chain. Antigen unknown. This record comes from a study of cytomegalovirus exposure and HLA in healthy donors. Study-level findings and limits: Among the sequence variants, a highly shared cluster was likely an artifact of sequencing. Follow-up analysis later connected one missense variant in DCLRE1C with trimming of TCR beta V- and J-genes. In a later analysis, compared with equally common non-associated chains, HLA-associated beta chains were more expanded.

Trimming took 6 bases from V and 7 from J; bases not matched to a gene: 9. The CDR3 runs 14 residues. Per germline, CDR1 LNHNV and CDR2 YYDKDF (reference sequence). Both 60 Vbeta primers and 13 Jbeta primers went into the PCR. Repertoires were generated with immunoSEQ multiplex PCR, while TCRdb's copy carries only in-frame clones and drops some. The table lists about 97,000 clones, approximately 81% of them singletons. This sequence originates from a male donor in good health and CMV-seropositive. The sequencing sample was made of PBMCs. V usage is TRBV15 and J usage is TRBJ1-5, with 7 nucleotides matching TRBD1. The CDR3 region has the DNA TGTGCCACCAGAGGGGGCGAGGGTAGACAGCCCCAGCATTTT. The encoded protein is CATRGGEGRQPQHF.